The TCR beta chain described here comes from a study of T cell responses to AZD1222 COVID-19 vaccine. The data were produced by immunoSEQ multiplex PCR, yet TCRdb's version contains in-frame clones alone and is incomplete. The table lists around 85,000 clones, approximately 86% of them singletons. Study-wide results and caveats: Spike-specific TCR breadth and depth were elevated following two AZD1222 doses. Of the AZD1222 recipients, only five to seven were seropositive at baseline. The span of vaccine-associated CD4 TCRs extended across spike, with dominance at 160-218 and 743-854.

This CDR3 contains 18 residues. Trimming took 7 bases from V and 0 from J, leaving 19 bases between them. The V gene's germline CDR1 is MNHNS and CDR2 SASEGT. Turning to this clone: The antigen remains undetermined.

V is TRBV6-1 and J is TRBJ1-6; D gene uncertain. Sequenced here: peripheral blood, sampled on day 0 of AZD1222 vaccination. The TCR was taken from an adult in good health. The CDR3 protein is CASTELTSLSSYNSPLHF. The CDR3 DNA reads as TGTGCCAGCACTGAGTTGACCTCATTGAGCTCCTATAATTCACCCCTCCACTTT.